This TCR beta chain was profiled in a study of blood T cells in healthy people across ages. Study findings and constraints: Diversity was higher, and naive CD4+ cells more numerous, in long-lived donors than in aged donors.

V lost 6 bases and J lost 3; bases outside the gene matches: 12. This CDR3 is 15 amino acids long. Germline assignment: CDR1 DFQATT and CDR2 SNEGSKA (reference sequence). The individuals who served as donors were healthy Caucasians living in Russia, aged about 6 to 100. This clonotype was recorded a few times. The antigen is not known. Alongside a J-beta primer mix, a sample-barcoded 5' primer served in a second PCR lasting roughly 7 to 11 cycles. In TCRdb, the 5' RACE reads were re-called with MiXCR into one record per CDR3 protein. The table lists under 2,000,000 distinct CDR3 sequences, about 49% of them singletons.

Sequences were obtained from blood. The J gene is TRBJ2-3, the V gene TRBV20-1, with 7 bases aligning to TRBD1. This TCR derives from a woman between 35 and 50 years old in good health. Written as DNA, the CDR3 is TGCAGTGCCCGACCTAAGAAGGGGGCAACAGATACGCAGTATTTT. Protein sequence: CSARPKKGATDTQYF.